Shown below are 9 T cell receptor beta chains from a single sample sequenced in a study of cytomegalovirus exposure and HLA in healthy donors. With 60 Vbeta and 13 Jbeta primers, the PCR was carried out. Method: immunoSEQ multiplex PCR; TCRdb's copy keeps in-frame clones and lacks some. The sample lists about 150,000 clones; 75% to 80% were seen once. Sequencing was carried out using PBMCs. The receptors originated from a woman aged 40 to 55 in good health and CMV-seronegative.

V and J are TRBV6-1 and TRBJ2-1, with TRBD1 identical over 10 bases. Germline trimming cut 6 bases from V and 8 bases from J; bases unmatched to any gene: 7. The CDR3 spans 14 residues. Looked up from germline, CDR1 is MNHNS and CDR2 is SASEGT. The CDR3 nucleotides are TGTGCCAGCAGCAGACAGGGGGCTGGGGATGAGCAGTTCTTC. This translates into CASSRQGAGDEQFF.

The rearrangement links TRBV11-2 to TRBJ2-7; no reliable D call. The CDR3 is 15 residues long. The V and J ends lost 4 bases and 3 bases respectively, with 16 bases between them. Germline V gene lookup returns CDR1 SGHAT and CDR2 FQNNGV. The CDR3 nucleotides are TGTGCCAGCAGCTCCCCCCGACATCTTCTCTACGAGCAGTACTTC. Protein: CASSSPRHLLYEQYF.

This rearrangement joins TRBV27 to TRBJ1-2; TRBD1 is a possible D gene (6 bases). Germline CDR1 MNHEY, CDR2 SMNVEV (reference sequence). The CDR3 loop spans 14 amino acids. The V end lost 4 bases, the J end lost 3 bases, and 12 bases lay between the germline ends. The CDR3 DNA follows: TGTGCCAGCAGTTCTGGGGGCGCCGACTATGGCTACACCTTC. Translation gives CASSSGGADYGYTF.

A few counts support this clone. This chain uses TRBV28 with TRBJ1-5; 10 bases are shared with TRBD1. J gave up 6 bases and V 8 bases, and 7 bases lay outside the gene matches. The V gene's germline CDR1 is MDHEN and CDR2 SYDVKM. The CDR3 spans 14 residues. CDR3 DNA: TGTGCCAGCGGGGACAGGGGCATAGGTCAGCCCCAGCATTTT. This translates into CASGDRGIGQPQHF.

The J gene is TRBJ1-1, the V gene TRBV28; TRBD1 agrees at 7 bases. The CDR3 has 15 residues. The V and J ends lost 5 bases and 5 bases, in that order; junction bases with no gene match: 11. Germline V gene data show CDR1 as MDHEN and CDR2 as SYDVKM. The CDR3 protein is CASSPTGVAGTEAFF. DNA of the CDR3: TGTGCCAGCAGTCCCACAGGGGTTGCGGGGACTGAAGCTTTCTTT.

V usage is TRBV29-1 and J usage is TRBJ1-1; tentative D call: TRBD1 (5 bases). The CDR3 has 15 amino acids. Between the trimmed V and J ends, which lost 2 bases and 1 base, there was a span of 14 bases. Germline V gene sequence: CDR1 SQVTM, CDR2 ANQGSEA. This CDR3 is CSVEWGPYENTEAFF. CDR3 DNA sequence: TGCAGCGTTGAATGGGGCCCCTACGAGAACACTGAAGCTTTCTTT.

The CDR3 bases are TGTGCCAGCAGTTATGCGGGGCGAGGAGGCTACACCTTC. It encodes CASSYAGRGGYTF. The V call is TRBV6-6, the J call TRBJ1-2; D is possibly TRBD1 (5 bases). The CDR3 sequence is 13 residues long. The germline V gene has CDR1 MNHNY and CDR2 SVGAGI (reference sequence). Trimming left V 3 bases short and J 8 bases short, with 13 bases between.

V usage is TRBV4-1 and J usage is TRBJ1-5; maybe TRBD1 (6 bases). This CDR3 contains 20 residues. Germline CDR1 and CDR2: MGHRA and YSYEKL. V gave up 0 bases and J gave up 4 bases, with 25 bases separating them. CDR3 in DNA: TGCGCCAGCAGCCAAGATCTAGCGGGGGCTGGGAAGCGGAGAAATCAGCCCCAGCATTTT. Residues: CASSQDLAGAGKRRNQPQHF.

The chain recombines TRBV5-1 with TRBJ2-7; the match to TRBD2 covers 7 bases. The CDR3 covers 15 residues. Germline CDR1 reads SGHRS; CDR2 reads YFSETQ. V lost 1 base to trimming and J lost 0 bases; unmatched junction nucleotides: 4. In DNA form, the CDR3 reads TGCGCCAGCAGCTTGTCGAGCGGGGTCTCCTACGAGCAGTACTTC. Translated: CASSLSSGVSYEQYF.